Below are 9 T cell receptor beta chains sequenced from a single sample in a study of molecular identifiers for immune sequencing clone quantification. One entry per CDR3 protein results from TCRdb running MiXCR on the PCR reads. The sample includes around 300,000 distinct CDR3 sequences, 24% of them seen just once. The material sequenced was naive CD8+ T cells from blood, with Jurkat cell RNA spiked in. The subset was: FACS-sorted CD8+CD4-CCR7+CD45RA+ naive T cells. These receptors originate from a human donor in good health. Some libraries in this study had Jurkat cell RNA spiked in.

This clonotype was picked up one time. A much larger clonotype is one base distant, so this may be a read error. The rearrangement uses TRBV27 and TRBJ2-3; D may be TRBD1 or TRBD2 (5 bases each). The germline gives CDR1 MNHEY, CDR2 SMNVEV (reference sequence). With 5 bases removed from V and 3 bases from J, the gap between germline ends came to 18 bases. This CDR3 contains 16 residues. The CDR3 sequence is CASSAGTHLGTDTQYF. As DNA, the CDR3 is TGTGCCAGCAGTGCCGGGACGCACCTTGGGACAGATACGCAGTATTTT.

This clonotype was recorded at least ten times. The chain links TRBV7-9 to TRBJ1-2; no clear D. Trimming shortened V by 3 bases and J by 4 bases, and 9 bases separated the two germline ends. This CDR3 is built from 13 residues. Looked up from germline, CDR1 is SEHNR and CDR2 is FQNEAQ (reference sequence). Here the CDR3 reads CASSFEAFYGYTF. The CDR3 nucleotides are TGTGCCAGCAGCTTTGAGGCCTTCTATGGCTACACCTTC.

This clonotype has ten or more counts. V usage is TRBV6-5 and J usage is TRBJ1-1; the match to TRBD1 covers 7 bases. The CDR3 covers 15 residues. J was trimmed by 3 bases and V by 4 bases; bases with no gene match: 8. From germline, CDR1 is MNHEY and CDR2 SVGAGI. In nucleotides, the CDR3 is TGTGCCAGCAGTTCTCTTTCGACAGGGCACACTGAAGCTTTCTTT. It codes for CASSSLSTGHTEAFF.

This clonotype occurred many times. The chain combines TRBV4-1 with TRBJ2-7; 9 bases map to TRBD1. J gave up 6 bases and V 2 bases, and 11 bases lay outside the gene matches. Germline assignment: CDR1 MGHRA and CDR2 YSYEKL. The CDR3 runs 16 residues. The CDR3 sequence: CASSQPGTGLGSEQYF. For the CDR3, the DNA is TGCGCCAGCAGCCAACCTGGGACAGGGTTGGGTAGCGAGCAGTACTTC.

In this sample, this clonotype turned up a few times. This chain joins TRBV28 and TRBJ2-1; D gene uncertain. The CDR3 runs to 15 residues. Germline CDR1 is MDHEN and CDR2 is SYDVKM. V lost 3 bases and J 10 bases, leaving 19 bases between the germline ends. This CDR3 reads CASSFRGPLIGEQFF. In DNA, the CDR3 is TGTGCCAGCAGTTTTCGTGGGCCACTTATTGGGGAGCAGTTCTTC.

This clonotype appeared a single time. Just one base apart from a much larger clone, this may be a read error. The chain is built from TRBV7-9 and TRBJ2-7, with a weak D call TRBD2 (5 bases). This CDR3 spans 13 amino acids. CDR1 and CDR2 from the germline V gene are SEHNR and FQNEAQ (reference sequence). The CDR3 nucleotides read TGTGCCAGCAGCTCCCAACTAGTCCCCGAGCGGTACTTC. Its protein is CASSSQLVPERYF. The whole variable domain, remainder taken from reference TRBV7-9 and TRBJ2-7, is DTGVSQNPRHKITKRGQNVTFRCDPISEHNRLYWYRQTLGQGPEFLTYFQNEAQLEKSRLLSDRFSAERPKGSFSTLEIQRTEQGDSAMYLCASSSQLVPERYFGPGTRLTVT.

On this clonotype itself: A single base separates this from a much larger clone, so it may be a read error. The chain joins TRBV7-9 to TRBJ2-5; 8 bases map to TRBD2. Germline V gene sequence: CDR1 SEHNR, CDR2 FQNEAQ (reference sequence). CDR3 length: 16 residues. DNA for the CDR3: TGTGCCTGCAGCTTAGCGGGGAGCCAGACGGGGGAGACCCAGTACTTC. Its translation is CACSLAGSQTGETQYF.

This clonotype was observed a single time. The V and J genes are TRBV30 and TRBJ2-5; 8 bases match TRBD1. CDR1 GTSNPN and CDR2 SVGIG come from the germline V gene (reference sequence). With V trimmed by 4 bases and J by 3 bases, 7 bases remained unmatched. CDR3 length: 14 amino acids. CDR3 sequence (DNA): TGTGCCTGGAAGGGCAGGGGGCAAAAAGAGACCCAGTACTTC. Translation gives CAWKGRGQKETQYF. Full variable domain (rest looked up from reference TRBV30 and TRBJ2-5): SQTIHQWPATLVQPVGSPLSLECTVEGTSNPNLYWYRQAAGRGLQLLFYSVGIGQISSEVPQNLSASRPQDRQFILSSKKLLLSDSGFYLCAWKGRGQKETQYFGPGTRLLVL.

This clonotype has ten or more counts. V usage is TRBV7-8 and J usage is TRBJ2-2, with unresolved D. Germline assignment: CDR1 SGHVS and CDR2 FQNEAQ. V was pared by 1 base and J by 4 bases, with 16 bases between. The CDR3 runs to 17 residues. The CDR3 here is CASSLVTIVYSTGELFF. As DNA, the CDR3 is TGTGCCAGCAGCTTAGTCACGATAGTCTATTCCACCGGGGAGCTGTTTTTT. The entire variable domain, with the rest obtained from reference TRBV7-8 and TRBJ2-2, is as follows: GAGVSQSPRYKVAKRGQDVALRCDPISGHVSLFWYQQALGQGPEFLTYFQNEAQLDKSGLPSDRFFAERPEGSVSTLKIQRTQQEDSAVYLCASSLVTIVYSTGELFFGEGSRLTVL.